The clone carrying this T cell receptor (beta chain) was found a few times. Its antigen is unidentified. The data stem from a study of CD8+ T cells in alopecia areata. Points from the study as a whole: Amid tofacitinib therapy, many expanded lesional clones stayed present in scalp and blood. Any link of baseline CD8+ expansion to response, resting on one nonresponder, remains uncertain. Clonality was higher in lesional than normal scalp, especially in alopecia totalis/universalis.

TCR sequencing used cDNA made by reverse transcription of extracted RNA. Produced via immunoSEQ multiplex PCR; TCRdb's table is partial and in-frame only. The profile shows about 210,000 clones, about 58% of them singletons. V was clipped by 8 bases and J by 0 bases, with 4 bases between them. Germline V lookup: CDR1 GTSNPN, CDR2 SVGIG (reference sequence). This CDR3 has 10 residues. The sample's treatment: oral pan-JAK inhibitor, 5-10 mg twice daily. V and J are TRBV30 and TRBJ1-2; D is unclear. The sequence came from a human donor with alopecia areata. The starting material was CD4+ T cells sorted from blood, obtained at week 4, from a patient treated with tofacitinib. The DNA for the CDR3 is TGTGCCACTGCTAACTATGGCTACACCTTC. The encoded protein is CATANYGYTF.